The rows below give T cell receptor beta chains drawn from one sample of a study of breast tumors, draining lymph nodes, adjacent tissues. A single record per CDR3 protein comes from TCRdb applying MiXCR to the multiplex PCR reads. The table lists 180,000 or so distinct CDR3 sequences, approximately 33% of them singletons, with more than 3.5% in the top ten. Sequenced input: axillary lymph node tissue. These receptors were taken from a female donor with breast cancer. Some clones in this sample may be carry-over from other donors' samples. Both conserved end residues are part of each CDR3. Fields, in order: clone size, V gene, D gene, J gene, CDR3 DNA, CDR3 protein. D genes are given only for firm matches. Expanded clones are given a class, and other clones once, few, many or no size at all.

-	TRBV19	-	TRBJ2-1	TGTGCCAGTAGGGTGGACGGGACCAATGAGCAGTTCTTC	CASRVDGTNEQFF
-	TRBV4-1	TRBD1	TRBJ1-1	TGCGCCAGCAAAAAGGGACAGGTTTTAAACACTGAAGCTTTCTTT	CASKKGQVLNTEAFF
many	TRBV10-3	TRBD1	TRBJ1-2	TGTGCCATCAGTGAGTCGAATTCGGGGACAGGCTATGGCTACACCTTC	CAISESNSGTGYGYTF
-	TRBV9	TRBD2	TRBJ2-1	TGTGCCAGCAGCGTAGCTACTTGGACTAGCGGCTCCTCCAATGAGCAGTTCTTC	CASSVATWTSGSSNEQFF
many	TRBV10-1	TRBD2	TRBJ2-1	TGCGCCAGCAGTGAAGGGATAGCGGGAGCAAATGAGCAGTTCTTC	CASSEGIAGANEQFF
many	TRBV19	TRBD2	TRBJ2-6	TGTGCCAGTAGCCCGGGAGGGCGCTCTGGGGCCAACGTCCTGACTTTC	CASSPGGRSGANVLTF
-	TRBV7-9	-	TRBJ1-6	TGTGCCAGCTGCTCGGAGCCCTATAGGGGGGCCTCACCCCTCCACTTT	CASCSEPYRGASPLHF
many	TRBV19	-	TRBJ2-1	TGTGCCAGTAGCATCAGACTCTACAATGAGCAGTTCTTC	CASSIRLYNEQFF
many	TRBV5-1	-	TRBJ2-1	TGCGCCAGCAGTGGGGCCTACAATGAGCAGTTCTTC	CASSGAYNEQFF
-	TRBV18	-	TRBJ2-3	TGTGCCAGCTCACCCGATGTGGATCCCCCCTTTCATAGCACAGATACGCAGTATTTT	CASSPDVDPPFHSTDTQYF
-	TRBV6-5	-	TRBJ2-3	TGTGCCAGCAGCCTCCTAAGGGGTACGCAGTATTTT	CASSLLRGTQYF
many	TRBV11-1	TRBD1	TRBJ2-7	TGTGCCAGCAGCTATGCCGGGACAGACTACGAGCAGTACTTC	CASSYAGTDYEQYF
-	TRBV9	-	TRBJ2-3	TGCGCCAGCACCTCCGGTGGAGTCAGAGATACGCAGTCTTTT	CASTSGGVRDTQSF
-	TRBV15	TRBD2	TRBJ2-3	TGTGCCACCAGCAGGATTAGCGGGTTCGGGGGTACAGATACGCAGTATTTT	CATSRISGFGGTDTQYF
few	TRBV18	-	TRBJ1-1	TGTGCCAGCTCACCAATGGCGCGGTTCACGAACACTGAAGCTTTCTTT	CASSPMARFTNTEAFF
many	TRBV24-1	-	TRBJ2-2	TGTGCCACCGGAGATCGGAGGCTCGGGGAGCTGTTTTTT	CATGDRRLGELFF
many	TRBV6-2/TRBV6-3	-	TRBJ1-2	TGTGCCAGCAGTACCCTCTATGGCTACACCTTC	CASSTLYGYTF
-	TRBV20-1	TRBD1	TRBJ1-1	TGCAGTGCCAAGAAGGGGGCATCGAACACTGAAGCTTTCTTT	CSAKKGASNTEAFF
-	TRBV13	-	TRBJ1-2	TGTGCCAGCAGCCCTACAGGCCCCAGGGACTATGGCTACACCTTC	CASSPTGPRDYGYTF
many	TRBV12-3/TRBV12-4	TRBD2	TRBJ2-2	TGTGCCAGCAGCCGGGCCATAGCGGGCCCGAACACCGGGGAGCTGTTTTTT	CASSRAIAGPNTGELFF
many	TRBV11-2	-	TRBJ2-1	TGTGCCAGCAGCTTATCACGTCGTGGGTTTGAGCAGTTCTTC	CASSLSRRGFEQFF
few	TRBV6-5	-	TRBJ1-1	TGTGCCAGCGGACCAACGGGGGCGTTGAACACTGAAGCTTTCTTT	CASGPTGALNTEAFF